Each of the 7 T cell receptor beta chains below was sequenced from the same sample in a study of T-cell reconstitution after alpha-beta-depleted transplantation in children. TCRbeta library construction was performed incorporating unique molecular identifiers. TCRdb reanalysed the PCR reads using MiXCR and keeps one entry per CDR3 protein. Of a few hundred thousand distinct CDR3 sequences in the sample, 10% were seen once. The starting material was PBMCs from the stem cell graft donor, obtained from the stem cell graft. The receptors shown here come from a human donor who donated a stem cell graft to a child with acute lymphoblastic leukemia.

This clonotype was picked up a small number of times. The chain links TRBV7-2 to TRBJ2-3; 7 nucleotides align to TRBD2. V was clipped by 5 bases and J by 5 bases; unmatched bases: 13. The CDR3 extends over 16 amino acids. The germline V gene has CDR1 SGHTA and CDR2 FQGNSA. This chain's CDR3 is CASSPEPWEGIDTQYF. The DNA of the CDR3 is TGTGCCAGCAGCCCAGAGCCGTGGGAGGGCATAGATACGCAGTATTTT.

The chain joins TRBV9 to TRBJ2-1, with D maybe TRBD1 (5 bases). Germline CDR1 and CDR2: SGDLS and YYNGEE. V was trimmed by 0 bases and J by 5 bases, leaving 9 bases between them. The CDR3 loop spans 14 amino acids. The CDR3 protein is CASSVVQGNNEQFF. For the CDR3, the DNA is TGTGCCAGCAGCGTAGTCCAGGGCAACAATGAGCAGTTCTTC.

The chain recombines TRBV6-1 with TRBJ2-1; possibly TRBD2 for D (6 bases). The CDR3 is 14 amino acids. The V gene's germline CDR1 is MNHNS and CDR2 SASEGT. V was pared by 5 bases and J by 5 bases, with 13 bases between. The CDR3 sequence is CASSRLVRNNEQFF. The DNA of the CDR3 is TGTGCCAGCAGTCGACTAGTCCGAAACAATGAGCAGTTCTTC.

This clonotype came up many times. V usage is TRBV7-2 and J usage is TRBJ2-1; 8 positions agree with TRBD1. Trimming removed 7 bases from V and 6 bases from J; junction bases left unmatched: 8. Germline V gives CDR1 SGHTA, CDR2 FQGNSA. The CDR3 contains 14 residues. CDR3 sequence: CASTRYRGSNEQFF. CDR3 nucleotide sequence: TGTGCCAGCACCCGATACAGGGGGAGCAATGAGCAGTTCTTC.

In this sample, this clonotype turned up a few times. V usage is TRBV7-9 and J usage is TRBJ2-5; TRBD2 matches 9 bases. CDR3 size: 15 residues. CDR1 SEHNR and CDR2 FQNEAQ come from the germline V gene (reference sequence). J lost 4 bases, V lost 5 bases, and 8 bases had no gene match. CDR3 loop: CASSPRGGRAETQYF. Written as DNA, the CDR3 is TGTGCCAGCAGCCCAAGGGGCGGGAGGGCAGAGACCCAGTACTTC.

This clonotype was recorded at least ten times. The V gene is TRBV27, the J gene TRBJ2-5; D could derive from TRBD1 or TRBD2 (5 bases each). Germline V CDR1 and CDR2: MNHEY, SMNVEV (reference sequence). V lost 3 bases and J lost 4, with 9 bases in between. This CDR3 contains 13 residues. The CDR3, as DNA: TGTGCCAGCAGTTTGTTCGGGGCAGAGACCCAGTACTTC. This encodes CASSLFGAETQYF.

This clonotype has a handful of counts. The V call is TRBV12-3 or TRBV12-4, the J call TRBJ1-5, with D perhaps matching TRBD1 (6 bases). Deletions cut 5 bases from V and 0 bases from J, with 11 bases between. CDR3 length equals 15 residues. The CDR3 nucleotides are TGTGCCAGCAGTCCCACGACAGGTAGCAATCAGCCCCAGCATTTT. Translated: CASSPTTGSNQPQHF.